The rows below give T cell receptor beta chains drawn from one sample of a study of CD8+ T cells in alopecia areata. The protocol was immunoSEQ multiplex PCR, while the TCRdb copy is restricted to in-frame clones and leaves out a portion. Of about 210,000 clones in the sample, approximately 65% were seen once. The sequences come from CD4+ T cells sorted from blood, collected at roughly week 45, from a patient treated with tofacitinib. These receptors were obtained from a human donor with alopecia areata. CDR3s include the opening cysteine and the closing phenylalanine or tryptophan. A D gene is named only where the DNA matches it firmly. The size field is filled for only some rows; it gives once, few, many or a size class.

size: NA; D: NA; J: TRBJ1-5; V: TRBV27; DNA: TGTGCCAGCAGTTTATCGACCACTCAGCCCCAGCATTTT; CDR3: CASSLSTTQPQHF
size: NA; D: NA; J: TRBJ1-2; V: TRBV5-1; DNA: TGCGCCAGCAGCCTGTTTGAGAACTATGGCTACACCTTC; CDR3: CASSLFENYGYTF
size: NA; D: TRBD1; J: TRBJ1-1; V: TRBV29-1; DNA: TGCAGCGTTATCTTCGGAGACAGGGGGCGAGGGGCTGAAGCTTTCTTT; CDR3: CSVIFGDRGRGAEAFF
size: NA; D: NA; J: TRBJ1-1; V: TRBV29-1; DNA: TGCAGCGTTGAAGTGCAGGGCATGACAACTGAAGCTTTCTTT; CDR3: CSVEVQGMTTEAFF
size: NA; D: NA; J: TRBJ2-6; V: TRBV4-3; DNA: TGCGCCAGCAGCCAAGATGCTAGGCCGCGTGGGGCTGGGGCCAACGTCCTGACTTTC; CDR3: CASSQDARPRGAGANVLTF
size: NA; D: NA; J: TRBJ2-7; V: TRBV15; DNA: TGTGCCACCAGCAGTGGGCGGGGACCCTCCTACGAGCAGTACTTC; CDR3: CATSSGRGPSYEQYF
size: NA; D: NA; J: TRBJ2-7; V: TRBV5-1; DNA: TGCGCCAGCAGCTTGGTGAGCTTTACCGAGCAGTACTTC; CDR3: CASSLVSFTEQYF
size: NA; D: NA; J: TRBJ2-5; V: TRBV27; DNA: TGTGCCAGCAGTTTAATGGGCAGGGTATCAGAGACCCAGTACTTC; CDR3: CASSLMGRVSETQYF
size: NA; D: NA; J: TRBJ1-1; V: TRBV6-6; DNA: TGTGCCAGCAGTGACCGGGCCACTGAAGCTTTCTTT; CDR3: CASSDRATEAFF
size: few; D: NA; J: TRBJ1-2; V: TRBV6-6; DNA: TGTGCCAGCAGCGAACTCAATGGCTACACCTTC; CDR3: CASSELNGYTF
size: NA; D: NA; J: TRBJ1-5; V: TRBV19; DNA: TGTGCCAGTACTTTGGCAAGGCAACAGCCCCAGCATTTT; CDR3: CASTLARQQPQHF
size: NA; D: NA; J: TRBJ2-7; V: TRBV29-1; DNA: TGCAGCGTAGACCTGGGATCCTACGAGCAGTACTTC; CDR3: CSVDLGSYEQYF
size: few; D: TRBD2; J: TRBJ2-3; V: TRBV2; DNA: TGTGCCAGTCATCTGGGGGGGTTATCAGATACGCAGTATTTT; CDR3: CASHLGGLSDTQYF
size: once; D: TRBD2; J: TRBJ2-2; V: TRBV6-4; DNA: TGTGCCAGCAGTTTTCGCGGGACTAGCGGGACCGGGGAGCTGTTTTTT; CDR3: CASSFRGTSGTGELFF
size: NA; D: NA; J: TRBJ2-7; V: TRBV28; DNA: TGTGCCAGCAGTTATTCGGTCGAGCAGTACTTC; CDR3: CASSYSVEQYF
size: NA; D: NA; J: TRBJ2-7; V: TRBV2; DNA: TGTGCCAGCAGTGAAGTGAGTCGGGAGCAGTACTTC; CDR3: CASSEVSREQYF
size: many; D: NA; J: TRBJ1-2; V: TRBV27; DNA: TGTGCCAGCAGTAGGGCCGGATATGGCTACACCTTC; CDR3: CASSRAGYGYTF
size: NA; D: TRBD1; J: TRBJ2-2; V: TRBV5-1; DNA: TGCGCCAGCAGCCTGGGACAGTCCACCGGGGAGCTGTTTTTT; CDR3: CASSLGQSTGELFF
size: NA; D: NA; J: TRBJ1-1; V: TRBV6-1; DNA: TGTGCCAGCAGCCCCGGCCGGAACACTGAAGCTTTCTTT; CDR3: CASSPGRNTEAFF
size: few; D: NA; J: TRBJ2-7; V: TRBV7-2; DNA: TGTGCCAGCAGCTTAGGATCAGGGCTCTACGAGCAGTACTTC; CDR3: CASSLGSGLYEQYF
size: few; D: NA; J: TRBJ1-1; V: TRBV19; DNA: TGTGCCAGTAGTATAGATCGTGATGAAGCTTTCTTT; CDR3: CASSIDRDEAFF
size: NA; D: NA; J: TRBJ1-6; V: TRBV25-1; DNA: TGTGCCAGCAGTGAATCGGGCTTTACTAATAATTCACCCCTCCACTTT; CDR3: CASSESGFTNNSPLHF
size: NA; D: TRBD1; J: TRBJ2-2; V: TRBV5-6; DNA: TGTGCCAGCAGCTGGAACAGGGGCACCGGGGAGCTGTTTTTT; CDR3: CASSWNRGTGELFF
size: once; D: NA; J: TRBJ1-4; V: TRBV29-1; DNA: TGCAGCGTTGACGGCGGGACTACTGAAAAACTGTTTTTT; CDR3: CSVDGGTTEKLFF
size: NA; D: NA; J: TRBJ1-1; V: TRBV7-9; DNA: TGTGCCAGCAGCGTTGGACAGAGCCCGAACACTGAAGCTTTCTTT; CDR3: CASSVGQSPNTEAFF
size: NA; D: TRBD1; J: TRBJ2-3; V: TRBV29-1; DNA: TGCAGCGTGGAGGGACAGGGGGCATTAACAGATACGCAGTATTTT; CDR3: CSVEGQGALTDTQYF
size: NA; D: TRBD1; J: TRBJ1-5; V: TRBV7-2; DNA: TGTGCCAGCAGCAATGGACAGGGGGTATTTAGCAATCAGCCCCAGCATTTT; CDR3: CASSNGQGVFSNQPQHF
size: few; D: NA; J: TRBJ2-3; V: TRBV7-8; DNA: TGTGCCAGCAGCCCCAGTGGGACTTATACGCAGTATTTT; CDR3: CASSPSGTYTQYF
size: few; D: NA; J: TRBJ2-2; V: TRBV20-1; DNA: TGCGGTATCAGGCTCACCGGGGAGCTGTTTTTT; CDR3: CGIRLTGELFF
size: NA; D: NA; J: TRBJ1-3; V: TRBV29-1; DNA: TGCAGCGTTGGTGACACAAGAAACACCATATATTTT; CDR3: CSVGDTRNTIYF
size: NA; D: NA; J: TRBJ2-3; V: TRBV29-1; DNA: TGCAGCGTTTCGGGCCAACTATCCTTTCCCACAGATACGCAGTATTTT; CDR3: CSVSGQLSFPTDTQYF